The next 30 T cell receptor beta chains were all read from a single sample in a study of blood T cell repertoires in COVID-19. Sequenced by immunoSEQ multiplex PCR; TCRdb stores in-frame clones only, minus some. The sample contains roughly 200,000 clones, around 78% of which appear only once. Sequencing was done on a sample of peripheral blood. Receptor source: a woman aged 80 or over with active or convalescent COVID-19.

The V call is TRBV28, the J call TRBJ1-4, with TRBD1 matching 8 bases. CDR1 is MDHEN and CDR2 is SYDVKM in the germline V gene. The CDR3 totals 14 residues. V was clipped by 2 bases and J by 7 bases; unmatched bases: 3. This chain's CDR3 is CASSLPGGGEKLFF. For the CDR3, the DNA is TGTGCCAGCAGTTTACCAGGGGGCGGTGAAAAACTGTTTTTT.

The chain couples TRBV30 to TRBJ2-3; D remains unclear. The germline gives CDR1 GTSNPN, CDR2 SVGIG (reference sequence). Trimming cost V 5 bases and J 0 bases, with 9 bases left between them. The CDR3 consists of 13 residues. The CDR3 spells CAWSLSSTDTQYF. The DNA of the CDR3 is TGTGCCTGGTCGTTGTCTAGCACAGATACGCAGTATTTT.

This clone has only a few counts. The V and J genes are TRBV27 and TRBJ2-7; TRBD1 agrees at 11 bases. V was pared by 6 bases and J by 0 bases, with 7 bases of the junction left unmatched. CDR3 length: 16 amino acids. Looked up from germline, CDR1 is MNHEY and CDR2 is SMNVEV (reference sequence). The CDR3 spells CASRSRGTGGSYEQYF. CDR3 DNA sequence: TGTGCCAGCAGATCCAGAGGGACAGGGGGCTCCTACGAGCAGTACTTC.

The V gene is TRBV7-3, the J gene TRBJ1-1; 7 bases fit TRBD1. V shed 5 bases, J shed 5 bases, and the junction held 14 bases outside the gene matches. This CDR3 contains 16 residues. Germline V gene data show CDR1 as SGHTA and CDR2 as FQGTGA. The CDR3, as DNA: TGTGCCAGCAGCCAGCGAGTACGACAGGGTACTACTGAAGCTTTCTTT. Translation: CASSQRVRQGTTEAFF.

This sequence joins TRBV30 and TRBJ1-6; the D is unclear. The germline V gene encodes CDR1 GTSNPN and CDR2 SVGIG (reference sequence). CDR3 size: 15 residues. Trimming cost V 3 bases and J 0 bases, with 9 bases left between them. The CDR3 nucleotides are TGTGCCTGGAGCCCCGTCGTCTCCTATAATTCACCCCTCCACTTT. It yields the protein CAWSPVVSYNSPLHF.

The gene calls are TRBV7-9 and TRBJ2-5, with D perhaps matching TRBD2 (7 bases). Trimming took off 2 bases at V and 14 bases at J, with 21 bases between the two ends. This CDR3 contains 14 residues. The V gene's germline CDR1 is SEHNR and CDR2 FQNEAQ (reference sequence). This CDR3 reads CASSLQRGRDGFYF. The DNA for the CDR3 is TGTGCCAGCAGCTTACAAAGGGGGAGGGACGGCTTTTACTTC.

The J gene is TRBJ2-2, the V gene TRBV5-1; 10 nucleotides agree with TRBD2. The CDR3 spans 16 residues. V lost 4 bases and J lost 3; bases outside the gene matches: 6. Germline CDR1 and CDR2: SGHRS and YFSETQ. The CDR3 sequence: CASSPSGGPDTGELFF. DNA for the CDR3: TGCGCCAGCAGCCCTAGCGGGGGCCCTGACACCGGGGAGCTGTTTTTT.

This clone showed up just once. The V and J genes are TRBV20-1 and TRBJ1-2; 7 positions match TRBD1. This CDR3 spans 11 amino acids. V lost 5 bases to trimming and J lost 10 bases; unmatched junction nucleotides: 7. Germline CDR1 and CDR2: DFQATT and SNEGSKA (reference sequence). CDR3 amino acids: CSAETGDSYTF. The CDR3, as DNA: TGCAGTGCTGAAACAGGGGACTCCTACACCTTC.

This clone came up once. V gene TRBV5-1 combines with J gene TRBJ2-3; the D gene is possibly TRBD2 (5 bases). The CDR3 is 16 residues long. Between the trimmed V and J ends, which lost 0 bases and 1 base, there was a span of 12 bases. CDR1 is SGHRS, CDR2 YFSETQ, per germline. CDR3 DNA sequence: TGCGCCAGCAGCTTGGATGGGAGCCGGGGCACAGATACGCAGTATTTT. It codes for CASSLDGSRGTDTQYF.

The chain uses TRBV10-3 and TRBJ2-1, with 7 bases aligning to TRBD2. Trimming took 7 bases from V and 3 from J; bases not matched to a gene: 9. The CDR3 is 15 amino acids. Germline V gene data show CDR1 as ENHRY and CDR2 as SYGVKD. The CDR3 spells CAIKAGGDLYNEQFF. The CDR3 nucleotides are TGTGCCATCAAGGCTGGGGGGGACCTCTACAATGAGCAGTTCTTC.

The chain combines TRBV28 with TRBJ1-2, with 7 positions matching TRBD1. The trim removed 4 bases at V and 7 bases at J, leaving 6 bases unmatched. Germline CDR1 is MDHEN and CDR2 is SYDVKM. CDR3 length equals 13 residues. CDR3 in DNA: TGTGCCAGCAGTTGGACAGGACCGGGTGGCTACACCTTC. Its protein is CASSWTGPGGYTF.

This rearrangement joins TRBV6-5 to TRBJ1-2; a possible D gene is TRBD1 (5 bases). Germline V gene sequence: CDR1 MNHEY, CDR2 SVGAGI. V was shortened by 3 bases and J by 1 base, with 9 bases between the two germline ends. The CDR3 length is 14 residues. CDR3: CASSYRGFNYGYTF. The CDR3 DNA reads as TGTGCCAGCAGTTATCGGGGGTTTAACTATGGCTACACCTTC.

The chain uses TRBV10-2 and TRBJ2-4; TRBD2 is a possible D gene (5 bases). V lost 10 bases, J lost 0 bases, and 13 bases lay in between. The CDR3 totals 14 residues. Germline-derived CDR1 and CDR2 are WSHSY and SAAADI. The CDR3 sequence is CATLDLLAKNIQYF. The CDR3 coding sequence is TGCGCCACCTTGGACTTACTAGCCAAAAACATTCAGTACTTC.

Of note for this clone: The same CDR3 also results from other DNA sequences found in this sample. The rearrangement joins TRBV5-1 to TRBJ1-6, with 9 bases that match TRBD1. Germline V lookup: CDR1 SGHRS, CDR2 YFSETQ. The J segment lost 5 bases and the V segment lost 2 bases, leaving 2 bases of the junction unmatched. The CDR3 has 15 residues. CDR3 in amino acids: CASSLGTGNNSPLHF. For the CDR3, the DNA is TGCGCCAGCAGCTTAGGGACAGGGAATAATTCACCCCTCCACTTT.

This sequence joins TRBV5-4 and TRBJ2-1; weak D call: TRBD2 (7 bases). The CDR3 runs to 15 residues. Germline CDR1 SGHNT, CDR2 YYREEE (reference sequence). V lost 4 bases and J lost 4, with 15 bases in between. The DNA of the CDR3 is TGTGCCAGCAGCCTTGGGGGGGGCCCTTACAATGAGCAGTTCTTC. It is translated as CASSLGGGPYNEQFF.

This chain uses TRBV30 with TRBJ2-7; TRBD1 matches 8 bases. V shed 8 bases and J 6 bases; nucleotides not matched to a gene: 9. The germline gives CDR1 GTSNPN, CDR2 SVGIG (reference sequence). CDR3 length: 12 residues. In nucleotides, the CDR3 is TGTGCCGGTATGAGGACAGGGTTCGAGCAGTACTTC. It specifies CAGMRTGFEQYF. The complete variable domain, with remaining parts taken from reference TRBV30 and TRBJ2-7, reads SQTIHQWPATLVQPVGSPLSLECTVEGTSNPNLYWYRQAAGRGLQLLFYSVGIGQISSEVPQNLSASRPQDRQFILSSKKLLLSDSGFYLCAGMRTGFEQYFGPGTRLTVT.

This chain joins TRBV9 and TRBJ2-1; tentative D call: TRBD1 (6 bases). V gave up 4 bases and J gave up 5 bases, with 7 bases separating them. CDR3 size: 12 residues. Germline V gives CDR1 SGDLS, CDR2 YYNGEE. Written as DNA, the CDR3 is TGTGCCAGCAGCCCAGGGGACAATGAGCAGTTCTTC. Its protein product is CASSPGDNEQFF.

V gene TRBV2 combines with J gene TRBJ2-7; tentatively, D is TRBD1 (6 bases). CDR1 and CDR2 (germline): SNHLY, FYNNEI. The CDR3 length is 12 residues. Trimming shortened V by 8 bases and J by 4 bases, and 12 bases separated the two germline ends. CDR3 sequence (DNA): TGTGCCAGCGGACAGATTGAATACGAGCAGTACTTC. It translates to CASGQIEYEQYF.

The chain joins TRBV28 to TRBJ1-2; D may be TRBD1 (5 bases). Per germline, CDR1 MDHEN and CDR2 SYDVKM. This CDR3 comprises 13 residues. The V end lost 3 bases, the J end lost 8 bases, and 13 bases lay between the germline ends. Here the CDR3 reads CASSFLQEGGYTF. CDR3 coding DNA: TGTGCCAGCAGTTTTTTACAGGAGGGAGGCTACACCTTC.

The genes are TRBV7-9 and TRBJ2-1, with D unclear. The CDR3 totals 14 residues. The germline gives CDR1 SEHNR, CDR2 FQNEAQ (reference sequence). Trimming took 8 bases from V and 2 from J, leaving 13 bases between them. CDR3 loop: CASAVSRPYNEQFF. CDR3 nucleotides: TGTGCCAGCGCGGTCTCCCGGCCCTACAATGAGCAGTTCTTC.

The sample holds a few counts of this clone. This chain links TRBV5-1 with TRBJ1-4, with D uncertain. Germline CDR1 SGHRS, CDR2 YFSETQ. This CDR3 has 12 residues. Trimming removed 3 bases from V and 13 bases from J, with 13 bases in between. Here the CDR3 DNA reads TGCGCCAGCAGCTCACAAGACTCTGGACTGTTTTTT. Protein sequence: CASSSQDSGLFF.

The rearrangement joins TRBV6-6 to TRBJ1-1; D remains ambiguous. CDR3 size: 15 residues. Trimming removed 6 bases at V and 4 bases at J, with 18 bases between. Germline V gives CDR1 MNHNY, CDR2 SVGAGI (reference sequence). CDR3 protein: CASRHDTPTPTEAFF. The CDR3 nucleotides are TGTGCCAGCAGGCACGATACGCCTACCCCCACTGAAGCTTTCTTT.

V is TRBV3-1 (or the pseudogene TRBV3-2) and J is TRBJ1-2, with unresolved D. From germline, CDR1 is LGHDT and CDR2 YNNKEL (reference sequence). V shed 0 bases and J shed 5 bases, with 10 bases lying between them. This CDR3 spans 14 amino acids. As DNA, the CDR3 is TGTGCCAGCAGCCAAGATCGGGAAGTGTATGGCTACACCTTC. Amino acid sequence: CASSQDREVYGYTF.

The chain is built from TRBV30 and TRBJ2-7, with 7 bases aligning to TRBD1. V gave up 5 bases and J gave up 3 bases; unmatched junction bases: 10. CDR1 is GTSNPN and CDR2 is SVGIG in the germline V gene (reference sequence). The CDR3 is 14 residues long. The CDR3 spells CAWGRLGQIYEQYF. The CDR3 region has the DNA TGTGCCTGGGGGCGCCTGGGACAGATCTACGAGCAGTACTTC.

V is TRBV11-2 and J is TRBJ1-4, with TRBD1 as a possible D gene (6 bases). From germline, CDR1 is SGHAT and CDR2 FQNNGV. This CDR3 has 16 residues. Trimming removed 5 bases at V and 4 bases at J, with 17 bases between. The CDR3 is CASSLYFQGYNEKLFF. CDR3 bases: TGTGCCAGCAGCCTGTATTTCCAGGGGTATAATGAAAAACTGTTTTTT.

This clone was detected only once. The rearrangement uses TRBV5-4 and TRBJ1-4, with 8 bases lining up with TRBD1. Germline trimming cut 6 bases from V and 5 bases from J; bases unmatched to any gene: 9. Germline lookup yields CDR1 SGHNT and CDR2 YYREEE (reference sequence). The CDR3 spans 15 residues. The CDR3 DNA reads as TGTGCCAGCAAAGATGGGACAGGAGTCAATGAAAAACTGTTTTTT. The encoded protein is CASKDGTGVNEKLFF.

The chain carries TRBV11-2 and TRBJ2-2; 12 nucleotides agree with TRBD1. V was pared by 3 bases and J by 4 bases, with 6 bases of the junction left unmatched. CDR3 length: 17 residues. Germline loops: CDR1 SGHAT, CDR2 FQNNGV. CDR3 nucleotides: TGTGCCAGCAGCTTTAAGGGACAGGGGGCGAGCACCGGGGAGCTGTTTTTT. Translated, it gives CASSFKGQGASTGELFF.

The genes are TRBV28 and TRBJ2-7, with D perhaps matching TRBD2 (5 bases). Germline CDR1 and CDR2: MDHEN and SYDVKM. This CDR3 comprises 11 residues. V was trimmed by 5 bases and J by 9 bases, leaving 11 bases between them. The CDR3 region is CASSPSGGQYF. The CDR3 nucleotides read TGTGCCAGCAGTCCTAGTGGAGGGCAGTACTTC.

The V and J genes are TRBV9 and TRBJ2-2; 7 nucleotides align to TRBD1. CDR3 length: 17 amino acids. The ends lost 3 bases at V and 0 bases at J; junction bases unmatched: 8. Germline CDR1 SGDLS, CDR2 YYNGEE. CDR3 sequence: CASSDGDRYANTGELFF. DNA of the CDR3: TGTGCCAGCAGCGACGGGGACAGATACGCGAACACCGGGGAGCTGTTTTTT.

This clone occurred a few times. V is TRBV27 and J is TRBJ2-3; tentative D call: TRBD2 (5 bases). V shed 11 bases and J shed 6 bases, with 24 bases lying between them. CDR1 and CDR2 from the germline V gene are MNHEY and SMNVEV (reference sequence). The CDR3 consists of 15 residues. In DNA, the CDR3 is TGTGCCGCCTCCGGGGTCTACCCCCGAGACGATACGCAGTATTTT. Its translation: CAASGVYPRDDTQYF.